These 5 T cell receptor beta chains were sequenced from one sample in a study of blood T cell repertoires in COVID-19. Using immunoSEQ multiplex PCR, the repertoire was profiled, and TCRdb retains in-frame clones only, with some absent. This table holds about 200,000 clones, roughly 77% found once. Sample: peripheral blood. These receptors were taken from a woman in her thirties or forties with COVID-19, enrolled during active disease.

This chain links TRBV6-5 with TRBJ2-5; TRBD1 agrees at 8 bases. With V trimmed by 6 bases and J by 3 bases, 9 bases remained unmatched. This CDR3 has 15 amino acids. The germline V gene encodes CDR1 MNHEY and CDR2 SVGAGI. CDR3 amino acids: CASRLAGTGKETQYF. CDR3 in DNA: TGTGCCAGCAGGTTAGCCGGGACAGGCAAAGAGACCCAGTACTTC.

This chain links TRBV5-4 with TRBJ1-2, with 7 positions matching TRBD1. Looked up from germline, CDR1 is SGHNT and CDR2 is YYREEE (reference sequence). V trimming: 2 bases; J trimming: 2 bases; junction bases outside the gene matches: 12. The CDR3 has 17 amino acids. CDR3 in amino acids: CASSFPGRGQLNYGYTF. The CDR3 DNA follows: TGTGCCAGCAGCTTTCCCGGGAGGGGACAGTTAAACTATGGCTACACCTTC. The full variable domain, completed using reference TRBV5-4 and TRBJ1-2, is ETGVTQSPTHLIKTRGQQVTLRCSSQSGHNTVSWYQQALGQGPQFIFQYYREEENGRGNFPPRFSGLQFPNYSSELNVNALELDDSALYLCASSFPGRGQLNYGYTFGSGTRLTVV.

This clone occurred a few times. The rearrangement joins TRBV2 to TRBJ2-7; 11 bases agree with TRBD1. CDR1 is SNHLY, CDR2 FYNNEI, per germline. Germline trimming cut 11 bases from V and 5 bases from J; bases unmatched to any gene: 5. This CDR3 spans 12 amino acids. The CDR3: CALPGQGDEQYF. The CDR3 DNA reads TGTGCCTTACCGGGACAGGGGGACGAGCAGTACTTC.

The chain couples TRBV7-2 to TRBJ2-3; D might be TRBD1 (6 bases). The V gene's germline CDR1 is SGHTA and CDR2 FQGNSA. V gave up 4 bases and J gave up 2 bases, with 13 bases separating them. This CDR3 spans 15 amino acids. The CDR3 bases are TGTGCCAGCAGCTACCGGGACACCAACACAGATACGCAGTATTTT. Translating it yields CASSYRDTNTDTQYF. Full variable domain (rest looked up from reference TRBV7-2 and TRBJ2-3): GAGVSQSPSNKVTEKGKDVELRCDPISGHTALYWYRQSLGQGLEFLIYFQGNSAPDKSGLPSDRFSAERTGGSVSTLTIQRTQQEDSAVYLCASSYRDTNTDTQYFGPGTRLTVL.

The V gene is TRBV4-1, the J gene TRBJ1-2, with TRBD1 identical over 8 bases. Germline V gene sequence: CDR1 MGHRA, CDR2 YSYEKL. V shed 4 bases, J shed 1 base, and the junction held 5 bases outside the gene matches. The CDR3 has 15 residues. The CDR3 reads CASSRGQGVNYGYTF. Written as DNA, the CDR3 is TGCGCCAGCAGCCGAGGACAGGGAGTTAACTATGGCTACACCTTC.